This is a list of T cell receptor beta chains from one sample in a study of cytomegalovirus exposure and HLA in healthy donors. Produced via immunoSEQ multiplex PCR; TCRdb's table is partial and in-frame only. This repertoire shows under 200,000 clones, roughly 80% found once; its top ten account for 2% to 3%. The material sequenced was PBMCs. Receptor source: a woman aged 45-59 years in good health and CMV-seropositive. Both conserved end residues are part of each CDR3. The order of the fields is clone size, D gene, V gene, J gene, CDR3 protein, CDR3 DNA. The D gene is left open where the match is weak. Only part of the rows carry a size: once, few, many, or a class if the clone is expanded.

.	.	TRBV4-1	TRBJ2-1	CASSQVDIMSFNEQFF	TGCGCCAGCAGCCAAGTGGACATTATGAGTTTCAATGAGCAGTTCTTC
.	.	TRBV7-2	TRBJ1-1	CASSPLFTEAFF	TGTGCCAGCAGCCCCCTTTTCACTGAAGCTTTCTTT
.	.	TRBV4-1	TRBJ1-6	CASSQGGRGSSPLHF	TGCGCCAGCAGCCAAGGAGGGAGAGGTAGTTCACCCCTCCACTTT
.	TRBD1	TRBV19	TRBJ1-2	CASSPSQGPGSYTF	TGTGCCAGTAGTCCCTCACAGGGGCCTGGGAGCTACACCTTC
.	TRBD1	TRBV30	TRBJ1-6	CAWSGCRRDRSSSYNSPLHF	TGTGCCTGGAGTGGCTGCCGCCGGGACAGGTCGAGCTCCTATAATTCACCCCTCCACTTT
.	TRBD1	TRBV18	TRBJ1-2	CASSDGQDYGYTF	TGTGCCAGCTCCGACGGACAGGACTATGGCTACACCTTC
.	.	TRBV7-3	TRBJ1-3	CASSITGSTSGNTIYF	TGTGCCAGCAGCATCACAGGATCCACCTCTGGAAACACCATATATTTT
few	.	TRBV5-1	TRBJ2-7	CASRPIRGRSYEQYF	TGCGCCAGCAGACCCATTCGAGGGAGATCCTACGAGCAGTACTTC
.	TRBD1	TRBV6-1	TRBJ1-2	CASSPGQVGSGYTF	TGTGCCAGCAGTCCAGGACAGGTTGGTTCGGGCTACACCTTC
.	TRBD1	TRBV28	TRBJ1-5	CASSRGQTGPQHF	TGTGCCAGCAGCCGGGGACAGACCGGGCCCCAGCATTTT
.	TRBD1	TRBV28	TRBJ2-7	CASSLPTGVGYEQYF	TGTGCCAGCAGTTTACCTACAGGGGTAGGCTACGAGCAGTACTTC
.	.	TRBV9	TRBJ2-3	CASSARTGPDTQYF	TGTGCCAGCAGCGCTCGGACTGGCCCAGATACGCAGTATTTT
.	.	TRBV6-5	TRBJ1-4	CASSVSGGRLFF	TGTGCCAGCAGTGTCTCGGGGGGCCGGCTGTTTTTT
.	.	TRBV30	TRBJ2-2	CAWKRQGGGTGELFF	TGTGCCTGGAAAAGACAGGGAGGTGGCACCGGGGAGCTGTTTTTT
.	.	TRBV27	TRBJ1-6	CASTTRGLSSYNSPLHF	TGTGCCAGCACCACCCGGGGACTGAGCTCCTATAATTCACCCCTCCACTTT
.	.	TRBV7-2	TRBJ1-6	CASRSDSAYNSPLHF	TGTGCCAGCAGATCGGACAGCGCCTATAATTCACCCCTCCACTTT
.	TRBD2	TRBV15	TRBJ2-7	CATSRDSSGGPVIYEQYF	TGTGCCACCAGCAGAGATTCTAGCGGGGGGCCAGTGATTTACGAGCAGTACTTC
.	.	TRBV9	TRBJ2-3	CASTRGYGGGTDTQYF	TGTGCCAGCACCCGTGGGTATGGCGGGGGCACAGATACGCAGTATTTT
.	TRBD2	TRBV6-1	TRBJ2-1	CASSERSGGSQNEQFF	TGTGCCAGCAGTGAGAGAAGCGGGGGGTCCCAGAATGAGCAGTTCTTC
.	.	TRBV11-2	TRBJ2-3	CASSFEETDTQYF	TGTGCCAGCAGCTTCGAGGAGACAGATACGCAGTATTTT
.	.	TRBV7-8	TRBJ2-5	CASSLARETQYF	TGTGCCAGCAGCTTAGCTAGAGAGACCCAGTACTTC
.	.	TRBV5-1	TRBJ2-1	CASSAADINNEQFF	TGCGCCAGCAGCGCGGCGGACATAAACAATGAGCAGTTCTTC
.	.	TRBV5-4	TRBJ1-2	CASSLGQILYGYTF	TGTGCCAGCAGCTTAGGACAGATTCTCTATGGCTACACCTTC
.	.	TRBV29-1	TRBJ1-2	CSVVRGSYYGYTF	TGCAGCGTTGTAAGGGGTTCCTACTATGGCTACACCTTC
.	TRBD2	TRBV5-6	TRBJ2-5	CASSLVSGGVEAQYF	TGTGCCAGCAGCTTGGTGAGCGGGGGGGTTGAGGCCCAGTACTTC